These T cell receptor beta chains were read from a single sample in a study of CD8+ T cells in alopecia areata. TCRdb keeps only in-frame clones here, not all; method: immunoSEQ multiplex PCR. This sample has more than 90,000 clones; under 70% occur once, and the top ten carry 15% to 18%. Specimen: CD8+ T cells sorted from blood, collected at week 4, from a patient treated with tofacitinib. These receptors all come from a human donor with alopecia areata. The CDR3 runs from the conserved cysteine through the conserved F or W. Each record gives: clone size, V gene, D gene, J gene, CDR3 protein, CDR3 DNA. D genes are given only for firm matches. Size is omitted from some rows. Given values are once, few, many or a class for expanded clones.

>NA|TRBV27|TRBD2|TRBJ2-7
CASSLTGTSDPAGQYF
TGTGCCAGCAGTCTAACCGGGACTAGCGACCCAGCGGGGCAGTACTTC
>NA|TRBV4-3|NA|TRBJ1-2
CASSQELYGINYGYTF
TGCGCCAGCAGCCAAGAACTTTACGGGATTAACTATGGCTACACCTTC
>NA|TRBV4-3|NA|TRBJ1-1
CASSQDVGSVNTEAFF
TGCGCCAGCAGCCAAGATGTGGGATCGGTGAACACTGAAGCTTTCTTT
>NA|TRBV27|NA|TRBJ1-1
CASSLGGVHTEAFF
TGTGCCAGCAGTTTGGGGGGCGTGCACACTGAAGCTTTCTTT
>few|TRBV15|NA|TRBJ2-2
CATSPLGENTGELFF
TGTGCCACCAGCCCGCTAGGAGAGAACACCGGGGAGCTGTTTTTT
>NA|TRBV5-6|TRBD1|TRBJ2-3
CASSDGTEGAQYF
TGTGCCAGCAGCGATGGGACAGAGGGGGCGCAGTATTTT
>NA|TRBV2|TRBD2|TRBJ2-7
CASSFGTSGDPYEQYF
TGTGCCAGCAGTTTCGGGACTAGCGGGGACCCCTACGAGCAGTACTTC
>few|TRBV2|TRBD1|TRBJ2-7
CASSEGTGSLYEQYF
TGTGCCAGCAGTGAAGGGACAGGATCGCTCTACGAGCAGTACTTC
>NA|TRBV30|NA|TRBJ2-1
CAWSVSGLVNNEQFF
TGTGCCTGGAGTGTAAGTGGACTTGTAAACAATGAGCAGTTCTTC
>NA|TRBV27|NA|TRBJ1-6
CASSNRQGSSPLHF
TGTGCCAGCAGTAATCGGCAGGGCTCTTCACCCCTCCACTTT
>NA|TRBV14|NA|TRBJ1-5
CASSQGRGDQPQHF
TGTGCCAGCAGCCAAGGTCGGGGAGATCAGCCCCAGCATTTT
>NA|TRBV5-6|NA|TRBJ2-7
CASSGASQPPEQYF
TGTGCCAGCAGCGGGGCGAGCCAACCCCCCGAGCAGTACTTC
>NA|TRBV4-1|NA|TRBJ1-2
CASSQETGVYGYTF
TGCGCCAGCAGCCAAGAAACGGGGGTGTATGGCTACACCTTC
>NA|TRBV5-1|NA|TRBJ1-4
CASRHDLLGEKLFF
TGCGCCAGCAGACACGACCTACTTGGTGAAAAACTGTTTTTT
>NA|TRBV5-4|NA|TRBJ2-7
CASSVGHFYEQYF
TGTGCCAGCAGCGTCGGACATTTCTACGAGCAGTACTTC
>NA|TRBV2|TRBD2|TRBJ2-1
CASMGTSGRYNEQFF
TGTGCCAGCATGGGGACTAGCGGGAGGTACAATGAGCAGTTCTTC
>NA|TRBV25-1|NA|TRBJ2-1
CASSEFGVGYNEQFF
TGTGCCAGCAGTGAATTCGGGGTCGGCTACAATGAGCAGTTCTTC